This T cell receptor beta chain stems from a study of response to subunit inactivated influenza vaccine. Germline CDR1 is SGHKS and CDR2 is YYEKEE (reference sequence). J was trimmed by 5 bases and V by 0 bases; bases with no gene match: 4. The CDR3 is made up of 15 amino acids. A word on this clonotype: Its antigen remains unknown.

Findings and caveats of the study: Seasonal influenza vaccination, on each occasion, was suggested by the authors to recruit few new T cells.

MiXCR, run by TCRdb on the RT-PCR reads, gives a single entry per CDR3 protein. The sample includes a few hundred thousand distinct CDR3 sequences, 21% of them seen just once. The source material was PBMCs from blood, sampled about 19 months after vaccination. This TCR was sampled from a man aged 50-75 years who received an inactivated influenza vaccine. V is TRBV5-5 and J is TRBJ2-5; 10 bases align to TRBD2. CDR3 coding DNA: TGTGCCAGCAGCTTGGATCTTAGCGGGGGGGAGACCCAGTACTTC. It is translated as CASSLDLSGGETQYF.